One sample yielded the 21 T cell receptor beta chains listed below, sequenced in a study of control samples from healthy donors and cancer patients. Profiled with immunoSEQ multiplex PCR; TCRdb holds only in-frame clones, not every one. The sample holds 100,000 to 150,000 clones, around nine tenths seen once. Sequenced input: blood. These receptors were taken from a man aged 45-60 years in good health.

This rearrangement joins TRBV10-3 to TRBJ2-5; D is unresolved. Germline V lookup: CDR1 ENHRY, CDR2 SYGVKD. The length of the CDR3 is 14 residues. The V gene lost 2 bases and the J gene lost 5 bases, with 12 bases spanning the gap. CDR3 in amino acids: CAISERVARETQYF. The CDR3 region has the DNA TGTGCCATCAGTGAGAGGGTTGCACGGGAGACCCAGTACTTC.

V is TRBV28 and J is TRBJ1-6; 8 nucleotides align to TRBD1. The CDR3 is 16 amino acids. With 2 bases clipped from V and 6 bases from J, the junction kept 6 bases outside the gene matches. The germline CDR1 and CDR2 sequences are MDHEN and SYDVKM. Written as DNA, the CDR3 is TGTGCCAGCAGTTTACGAGTGACAGGGGTTAATTCACCCCTCCACTTT. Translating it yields CASSLRVTGVNSPLHF.

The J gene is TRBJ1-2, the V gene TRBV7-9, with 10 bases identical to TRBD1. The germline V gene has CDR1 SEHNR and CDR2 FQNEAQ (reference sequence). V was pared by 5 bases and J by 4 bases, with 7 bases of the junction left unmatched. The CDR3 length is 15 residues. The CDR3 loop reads CASSMGGQGLYGYTF. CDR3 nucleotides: TGTGCCAGCAGCATGGGGGGACAGGGGCTCTATGGCTACACCTTC.

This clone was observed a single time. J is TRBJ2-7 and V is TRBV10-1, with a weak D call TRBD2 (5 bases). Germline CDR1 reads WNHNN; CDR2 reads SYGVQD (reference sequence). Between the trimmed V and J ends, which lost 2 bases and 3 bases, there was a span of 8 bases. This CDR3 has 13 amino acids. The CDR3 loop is CASSEGLYYEQYF. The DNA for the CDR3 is TGCGCCAGCAGTGAGGGACTCTACTACGAGCAGTACTTC.

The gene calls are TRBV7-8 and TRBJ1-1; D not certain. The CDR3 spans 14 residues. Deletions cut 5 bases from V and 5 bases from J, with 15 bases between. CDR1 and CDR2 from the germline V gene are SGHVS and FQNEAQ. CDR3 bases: TGTGCCAGCAGCGAGCGCCTTACGAGGACTGAAGCTTTCTTT. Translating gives CASSERLTRTEAFF.

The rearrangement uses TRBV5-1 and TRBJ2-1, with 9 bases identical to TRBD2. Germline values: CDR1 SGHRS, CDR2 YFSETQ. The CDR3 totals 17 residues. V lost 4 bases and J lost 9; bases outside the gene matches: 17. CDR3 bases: TGCGCCAGCAGCAGACCGAGCGGGGGGCGGCGGGCCACTGAGCAGTTCTTC. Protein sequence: CASSRPSGGRRATEQFF.

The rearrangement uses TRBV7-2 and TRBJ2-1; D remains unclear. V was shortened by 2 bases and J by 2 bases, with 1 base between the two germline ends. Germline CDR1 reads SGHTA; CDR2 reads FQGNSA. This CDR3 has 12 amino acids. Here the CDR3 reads CASSLPYNEQFF. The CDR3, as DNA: TGTGCCAGCAGCTTACCCTACAATGAGCAGTTCTTC.

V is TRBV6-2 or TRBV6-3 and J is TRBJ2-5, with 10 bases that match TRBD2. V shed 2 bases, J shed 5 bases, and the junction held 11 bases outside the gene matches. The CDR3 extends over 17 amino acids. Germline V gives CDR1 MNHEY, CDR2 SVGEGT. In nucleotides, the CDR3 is TGTGCCAGCAGTTACGCTGGGGGTAGCGGGGGGAGGGAGACCCAGTACTTC. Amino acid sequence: CASSYAGGSGGRETQYF.

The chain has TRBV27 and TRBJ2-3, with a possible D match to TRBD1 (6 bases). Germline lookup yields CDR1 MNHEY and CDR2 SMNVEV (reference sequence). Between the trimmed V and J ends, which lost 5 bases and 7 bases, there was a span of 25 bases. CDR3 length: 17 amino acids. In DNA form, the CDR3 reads TGTGCCAGCAGTCCTTCAACAGGGTTCGCCTTGAGGTATACGCAGTATTTT. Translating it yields CASSPSTGFALRYTQYF.

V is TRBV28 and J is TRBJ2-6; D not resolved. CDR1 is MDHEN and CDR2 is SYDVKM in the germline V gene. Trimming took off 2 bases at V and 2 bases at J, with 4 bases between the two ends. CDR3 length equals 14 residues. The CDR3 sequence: CASSLGAGANVLTF. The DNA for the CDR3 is TGTGCCAGCAGTTTAGGGGCTGGGGCCAACGTCCTGACTTTC.

DNA of the CDR3: TGTGCCAGCAGTCAACAAGGACAGACGAACACCGGGGAGCTGTTTTTT. This gives the protein CASSQQGQTNTGELFF. V and J are TRBV6-6 and TRBJ2-2; D perhaps matches TRBD1 (6 bases). V gave up 5 bases and J gave up 0 bases, with 13 bases separating them. Looked up from germline, CDR1 is MNHNY and CDR2 is SVGAGI (reference sequence). This CDR3 has 16 amino acids.

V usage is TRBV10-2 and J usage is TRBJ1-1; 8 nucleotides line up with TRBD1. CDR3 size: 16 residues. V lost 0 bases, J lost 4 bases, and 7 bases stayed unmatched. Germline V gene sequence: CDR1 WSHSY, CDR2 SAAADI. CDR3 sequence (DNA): TGCGCCAGCAGTGAGTCCATACAGGGGGGGATCACTGAAGCTTTCTTT. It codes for CASSESIQGGITEAFF.

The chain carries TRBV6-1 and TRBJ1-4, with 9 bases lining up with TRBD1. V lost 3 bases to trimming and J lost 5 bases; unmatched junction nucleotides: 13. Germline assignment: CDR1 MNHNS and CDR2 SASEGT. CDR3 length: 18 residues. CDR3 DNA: TGTGCCAGCAGTGATATATTGGGACAGGGATTTGAGAATGAAAAACTGTTTTTT. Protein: CASSDILGQGFENEKLFF.

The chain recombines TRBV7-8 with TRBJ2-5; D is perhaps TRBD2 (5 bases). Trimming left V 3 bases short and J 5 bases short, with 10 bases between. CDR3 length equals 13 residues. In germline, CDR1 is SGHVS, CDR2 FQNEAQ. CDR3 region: CASSFGIAETQYF. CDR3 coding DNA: TGTGCCAGCAGCTTTGGGATAGCGGAGACCCAGTACTTC.

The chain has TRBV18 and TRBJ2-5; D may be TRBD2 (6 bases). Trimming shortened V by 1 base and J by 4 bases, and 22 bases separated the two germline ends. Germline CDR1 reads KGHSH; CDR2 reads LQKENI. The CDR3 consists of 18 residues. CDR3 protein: CASSPLGGRQFSGETQYF. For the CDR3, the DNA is TGTGCCAGCTCACCACTCGGGGGACGGCAATTTTCGGGAGAGACCCAGTACTTC.

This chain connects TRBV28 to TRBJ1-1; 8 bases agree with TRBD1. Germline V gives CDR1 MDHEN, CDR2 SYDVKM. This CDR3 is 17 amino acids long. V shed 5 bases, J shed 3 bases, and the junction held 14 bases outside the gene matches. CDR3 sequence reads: CASSPRTGKMAYTEAFF. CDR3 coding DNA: TGTGCCAGCAGTCCACGGACAGGGAAGATGGCGTACACTGAAGCTTTCTTT.

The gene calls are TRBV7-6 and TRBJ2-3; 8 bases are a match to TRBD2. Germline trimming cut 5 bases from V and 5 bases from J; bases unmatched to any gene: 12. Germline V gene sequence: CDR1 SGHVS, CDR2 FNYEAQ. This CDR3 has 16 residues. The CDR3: CASSRNAGGREDTQYF. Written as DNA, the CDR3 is TGTGCCAGCAGCCGCAATGCGGGGGGAAGGGAAGATACGCAGTATTTT.

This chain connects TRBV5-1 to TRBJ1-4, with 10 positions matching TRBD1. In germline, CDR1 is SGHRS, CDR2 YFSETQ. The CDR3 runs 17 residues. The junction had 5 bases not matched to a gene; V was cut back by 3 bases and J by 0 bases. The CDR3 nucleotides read TGCGCCAGCAGCTACAAGGGACAGGGGACAACTAATGAAAAACTGTTTTTT. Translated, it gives CASSYKGQGTTNEKLFF.

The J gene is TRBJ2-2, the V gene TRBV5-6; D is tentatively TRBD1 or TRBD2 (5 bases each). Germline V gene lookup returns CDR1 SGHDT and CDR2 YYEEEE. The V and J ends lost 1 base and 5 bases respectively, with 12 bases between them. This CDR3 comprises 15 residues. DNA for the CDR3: TGTGCCAGCAGCTTGCCCGGGACGGCAACCGGGGAGCTGTTTTTT. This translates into CASSLPGTATGELFF.

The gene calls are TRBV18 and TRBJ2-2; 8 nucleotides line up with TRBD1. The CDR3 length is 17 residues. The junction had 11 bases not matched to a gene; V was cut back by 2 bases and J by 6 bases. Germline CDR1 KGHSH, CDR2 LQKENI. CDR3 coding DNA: TGTGCCAGCTCACCAGGGGGACAGGCTATCAATTCCGGGGAGCTGTTTTTT. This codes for CASSPGGQAINSGELFF.

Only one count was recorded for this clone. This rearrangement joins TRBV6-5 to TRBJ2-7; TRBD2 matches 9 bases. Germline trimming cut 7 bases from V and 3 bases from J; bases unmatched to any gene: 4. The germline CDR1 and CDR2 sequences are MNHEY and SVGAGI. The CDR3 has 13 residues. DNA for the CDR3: TGTGCCAGCACTCCAGCGGGAGGCTACGAGCAGTACTTC. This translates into CASTPAGGYEQYF.